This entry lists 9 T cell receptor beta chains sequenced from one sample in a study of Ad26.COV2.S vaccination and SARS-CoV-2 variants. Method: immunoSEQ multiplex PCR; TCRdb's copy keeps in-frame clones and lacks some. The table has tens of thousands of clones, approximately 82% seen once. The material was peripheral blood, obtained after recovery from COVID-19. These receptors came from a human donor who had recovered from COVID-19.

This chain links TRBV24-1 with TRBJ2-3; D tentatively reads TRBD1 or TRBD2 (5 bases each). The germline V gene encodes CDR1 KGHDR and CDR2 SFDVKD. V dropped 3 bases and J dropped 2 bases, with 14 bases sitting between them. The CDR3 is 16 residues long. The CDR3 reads CATSDAGTHNTDTQYF. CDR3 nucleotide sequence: TGTGCCACCAGTGATGCCGGGACCCATAACACAGATACGCAGTATTTT.

As DNA, the CDR3 is TGTGCCAGCAGCTCGGGGGGGGTTCAGCCCCAGCATTTT. It specifies CASSSGGVQPQHF. This sequence joins TRBV11-2 and TRBJ1-5, with D perhaps TRBD1 (5 bases). The CDR3 extends over 13 amino acids. The germline V gene has CDR1 SGHAT and CDR2 FQNNGV. V lost 4 bases and J 6 bases, leaving 10 bases between the germline ends.

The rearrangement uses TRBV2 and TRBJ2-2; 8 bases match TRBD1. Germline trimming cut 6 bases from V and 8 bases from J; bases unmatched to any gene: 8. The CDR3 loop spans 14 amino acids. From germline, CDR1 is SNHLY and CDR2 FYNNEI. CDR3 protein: CASREQGAGGELFF. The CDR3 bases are TGTGCCAGCAGAGAGCAGGGGGCAGGTGGGGAGCTGTTTTTT.

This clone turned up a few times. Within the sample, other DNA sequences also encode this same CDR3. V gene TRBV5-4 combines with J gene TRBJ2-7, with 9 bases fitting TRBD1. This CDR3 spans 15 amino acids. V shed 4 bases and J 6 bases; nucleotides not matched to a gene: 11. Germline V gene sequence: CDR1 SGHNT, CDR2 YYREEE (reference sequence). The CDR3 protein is CASSAGGTGSTEQYF. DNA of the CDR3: TGTGCCAGCAGCGCTGGCGGGACAGGGTCGACCGAGCAGTACTTC.

The chain's CDR3 is CASSQRIIGYNSPLHF. The CDR3 DNA reads TGTGCCAGCAGCCAAAGGATTATCGGCTATAATTCACCCCTCCACTTT. The rearrangement joins TRBV7-2 to TRBJ1-6; D gene uncertain. This CDR3 is 16 amino acids long. Germline CDR1 is SGHTA and CDR2 is FQGNSA. Trimming removed 5 bases from V and 3 bases from J, with 14 bases in between.

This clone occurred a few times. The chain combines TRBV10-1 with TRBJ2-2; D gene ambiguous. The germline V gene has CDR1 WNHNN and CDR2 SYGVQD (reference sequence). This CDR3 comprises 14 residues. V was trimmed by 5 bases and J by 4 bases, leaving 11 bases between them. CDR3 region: CASSKGWGTGELFF. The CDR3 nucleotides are TGCGCCAGCAGTAAGGGATGGGGCACCGGGGAGCTGTTTTTT.

Here the CDR3 DNA reads TGTGCCAGCAGCCCGAGCCCGGGACTCTTCACAGATACGCAGTATTTT. Its protein product is CASSPSPGLFTDTQYF. This sequence joins TRBV3-1 (or the pseudogene TRBV3-2) and TRBJ2-3, with D maybe TRBD2 (6 bases). From germline, CDR1 is LGHDT and CDR2 YNNKEL (reference sequence). The CDR3 totals 16 residues. Trimming pared 4 bases from V and 2 bases from J, leaving 16 bases between.

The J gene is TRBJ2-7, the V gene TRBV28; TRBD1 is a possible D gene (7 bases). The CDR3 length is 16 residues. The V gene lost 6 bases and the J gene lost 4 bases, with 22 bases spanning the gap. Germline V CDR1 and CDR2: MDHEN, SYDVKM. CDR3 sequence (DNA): TGTGCCAGCAGCCGGGGCGGAGGGGGCGTTCGGTACGAGCAGTACTTC. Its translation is CASSRGGGGVRYEQYF.

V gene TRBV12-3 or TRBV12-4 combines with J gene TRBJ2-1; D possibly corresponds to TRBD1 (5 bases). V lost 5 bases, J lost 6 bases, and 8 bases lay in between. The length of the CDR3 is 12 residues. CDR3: CASSRGGNEQFF. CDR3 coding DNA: TGTGCCAGCAGTAGGGGCGGCAATGAGCAGTTCTTC.